The rows below give T cell receptor beta chains drawn from one sample of a study of blood T cell repertoires in COVID-19. Clones were sequenced by immunoSEQ multiplex PCR, and TCRdb holds only the in-frame ones, with some missing. The data show under 200,000 clones, about 90% seen once. Material for sequencing was peripheral blood. All receptors derive from a woman aged 70-85 years with acute or convalescent COVID-19. CDR3s include the opening cysteine and the closing phenylalanine or tryptophan. D genes are given only for firm matches. Not every row has a clone size; where given, it reads once, few, many or a size class.

clone_size | j_call | d_call | v_call | cdr3_aa | cdr3_nt
NA | TRBJ2-2 | NA | TRBV11-2 | CASSLDGVAVRTGELFF | TGTGCCAGCAGCTTAGACGGGGTCGCGGTACGGACCGGGGAGCTGTTTTTT
NA | TRBJ1-2 | NA | TRBV19 | CASSRGANTYGYTF | TGTGCCAGTAGTCGGGGGGCCAACACCTATGGCTACACCTTC
NA | TRBJ2-1 | TRBD2 | TRBV6-5 | CASRESGIDEQFF | TGTGCCAGCAGAGAGAGCGGGATCGATGAGCAGTTCTTC
NA | TRBJ1-1 | TRBD1 | TRBV19 | CASRDRDRGPEAFF | TGTGCCAGTAGAGACCGGGACAGGGGCCCTGAAGCTTTCTTT
NA | TRBJ1-1 | TRBD1 | TRBV30 | CAWSTNRGSEAFF | TGTGCCTGGAGTACTAACAGGGGTTCTGAAGCTTTCTTT
once | TRBJ1-6 | NA | TRBV19 | CASNLQVGSSSYNSPLHF | TGTGCCAGTAACCTACAGGTCGGCTCAAGCTCCTATAATTCACCCCTCCACTTT
few | TRBJ2-2 | NA | TRBV7-6 | CASSLAAGAGTGELFF | TGTGCCAGCAGCTTAGCGGCGGGGGCCGGGACCGGGGAGCTGTTTTTT
NA | TRBJ2-3 | TRBD2 | TRBV19 | CASSTRLAGETDTQYF | TGTGCCAGTAGTACACGACTAGCGGGGGAGACAGATACGCAGTATTTT
NA | TRBJ1-2 | NA | TRBV6-1 | CASSEFDGTEGYTF | TGTGCCAGCAGTGAATTTGACGGGACTGAGGGCTACACCTTC
NA | TRBJ2-1 | TRBD1 | TRBV3-1/TRBV3-2 | CASSQDRGRGRIRHNEQFF | TGTGCCAGCAGCCAAGACCGGGGCAGGGGGCGCATTCGTCACAATGAGCAGTTCTTC
NA | TRBJ2-3 | TRBD2 | TRBV7-2 | CASSRERGSRYF | TGTGCCAGCAGCCGAGAGCGGGGGTCTCGGTATTTT
NA | TRBJ1-5 | NA | TRBV11-3 | CASSFSRGGDQPQHF | TGTGCCAGCAGCTTTTCTCGGGGCGGGGATCAGCCCCAGCATTTT
NA | TRBJ2-4 | TRBD1 | TRBV18 | CASSPDGNQGVVNIQYF | TGTGCCAGCTCTCCGGATGGAAATCAGGGGGTGGTAAACATTCAGTACTTC
NA | TRBJ1-1 | NA | TRBV19 | CASSIGRPGTEAFF | TGTGCCAGTAGTATCGGCAGGCCTGGTACTGAAGCTTTCTTT
NA | TRBJ2-2 | NA | TRBV27 | CASSLSATGELFF | TGTGCCAGCAGTTTATCGGCAACCGGGGAGCTGTTTTTT